This T cell receptor beta chain was identified in a study of shared clonotypes between healthy human individuals. Findings and caveats of the study: Rarefaction analysis demonstrated incomplete sorted-subset sequencing notwithstanding large depth. Expectations were that clonotype sharing among donors would be affected by sequencing depth.

Donors comprised healthy HIV-negative adults lacking recent acute infections or vaccinations. CDR3 length: 17 amino acids. Per the germline V gene, CDR1 is SGHTA and CDR2 is FQGNSA. Trimming removed 4 bases at V and 1 base at J, with 20 bases between. Libraries were prepared by immunoSEQ multiplex PCR; TCRdb keeps only in-frame clonotypes and omits some of them. The data show about a million clones, about 74% seen once. This clone was observed a few times. The antigen is undetermined. This clonotype originated in a man aged 18-30 years in good health. V is TRBV7-2 and J is TRBJ2-7, with a weak D call TRBD2 (5 bases). Material: memory CD4+ T cells sorted from blood. Subset indicated: CD45RA-negative fraction. The CDR3 DNA follows: TGTGCCAGCAGCTATGAGGAAGAGGGATATTCTTCCTACGAGCAGTACTTC. Translated: CASSYEEEGYSSYEQYF.